The 20 T cell receptor beta chains below were found in one sample sequenced in a study of radiation and T cells in renal cell carcinoma. Method: immunoSEQ multiplex PCR; TCRdb's copy keeps in-frame clones and lacks some. Of tens of thousands of clones listed, approximately 80% were seen once; the top ten hold roughly 39%. Time point noted: baseline pretreatment blood. Regarding treatment: 15 Gy SBRT to primary tumor, nephrectomy 4 weeks later. This material consisted of blood, taken from a patient whose treatment included radiotherapy and nephrectomy. The receptors were gathered from a man aged 60-69 years with renal cell carcinoma.

The rearrangement joins TRBV5-6 to TRBJ2-3; no clear D gene. The CDR3 has 14 amino acids. CDR1 is SGHDT, CDR2 YYEEEE, per germline. Trimming shortened V by 4 bases and J by 4 bases, and 13 bases separated the two germline ends. The CDR3 here is CASSNDLVADTQYF. In DNA, the CDR3 is TGTGCCAGCAGCAATGACCTAGTGGCAGATACGCAGTATTTT. Combining the CDR3 with reference TRBV5-6 and TRBJ2-3 gives the whole variable domain DAGVTQSPTHLIKTRGQQVTLRCSPKSGHDTVSWYQQALGQGPQFIFQYYEEEERQRGNFPDRFSGHQFPNYSSELNVNALLLGDSALYLCASSNDLVADTQYFGPGTRLTVL.

This clone has only a few counts. The chain employs TRBV6-1 and TRBJ2-1, with 7 nucleotides matching TRBD2. V lost 5 bases, J lost 6 bases, and 1 base stayed unmatched. The CDR3 totals 12 residues. The germline V gene encodes CDR1 MNHNS and CDR2 SASEGT. This CDR3 is CASSSSGNEQFF. CDR3 coding DNA: TGTGCCAGCAGTTCTAGCGGCAATGAGCAGTTCTTC.

This chain connects TRBV30 to TRBJ2-7, with D possibly called TRBD1 or TRBD2 (5 bases each). The CDR3 extends over 14 amino acids. V lost 7 bases and J 7 bases, leaving 23 bases between the germline ends. Germline V lookup: CDR1 GTSNPN, CDR2 SVGIG (reference sequence). CDR3 residues: CALTRDRGLGEQYF. The CDR3 DNA is TGTGCCTTAACACGGGACCGGGGTTTGGGGGAGCAGTACTTC.

The chain is built from TRBV10-3 and TRBJ2-2, with TRBD2 identical over 11 bases. The junction had 2 bases not matched to a gene; V was cut back by 10 bases and J by 1 base. The CDR3 spans 14 residues. Looked up from germline, CDR1 is ENHRY and CDR2 is SYGVKD. CDR3 coding DNA: TGTGCCACCGGGACTAGCGGGAACACCGGGGAGCTGTTTTTT. Protein product: CATGTSGNTGELFF.

The V and J genes are TRBV19 and TRBJ2-4, with unresolved D. Germline assignment: CDR1 LNHDA and CDR2 SQIVND (reference sequence). V lost 4 bases and J lost 3, with 13 bases in between. There are 15 residues in the CDR3. CDR3 sequence reads: CASSKEGTVKNIQYF. The CDR3 DNA follows: TGTGCCAGTAGTAAGGAAGGTACGGTCAAAAACATTCAGTACTTC.

The rearrangement uses TRBV6-5 and TRBJ2-7, with D maybe TRBD1 (5 bases). V lost 5 bases to trimming and J lost 3 bases, with 8 bases between them. The germline V gene has CDR1 MNHEY and CDR2 SVGAGI. The CDR3 length is 12 residues. The CDR3 nucleotides read TGTGCCAGCAGTGAACAGGTCTACGAGCAGTACTTC. Encoded protein: CASSEQVYEQYF.

The table lists this clone with a count of one. V and J are TRBV9 and TRBJ2-1; 8 nucleotides line up with TRBD2. The CDR3 consists of 17 residues. Germline V gives CDR1 SGDLS, CDR2 YYNGEE. After removal of 0 bases from V and 7 bases from J, the junction contained 12 bases not matched to a gene. The CDR3 spells CASSVDPPGGPKNEQFF. In DNA form, the CDR3 reads TGTGCCAGCAGCGTAGACCCCCCGGGAGGGCCCAAGAATGAGCAGTTCTTC.

A remark on this clone: The same CDR3 also results from other DNA sequences found in this sample. The chain links TRBV7-9 to TRBJ1-5; TRBD1 agrees at 8 bases. Germline V gene sequence: CDR1 SEHNR, CDR2 FQNEAQ (reference sequence). The CDR3 loop spans 15 amino acids. J gave up 5 bases and V 5 bases, and 8 bases lay outside the gene matches. The CDR3 DNA reads as TGTGCCAGCAGCCCGACAGGGGCGGGGGATCAGCCCCAGCATTTT. Translated, it gives CASSPTGAGDQPQHF.

This rearrangement joins TRBV7-6 to TRBJ1-5; the D is unclear. The V gene's germline CDR1 is SGHVS and CDR2 FNYEAQ. The CDR3 length is 13 residues. The V end lost 1 base, the J end lost 6 bases, and 7 bases lay between the germline ends. CDR3 residues: CASSLGVGQPQHF. The CDR3 DNA follows: TGTGCCAGCAGCTTAGGGGTAGGTCAGCCCCAGCATTTT.

The rearrangement uses TRBV18 and TRBJ2-5, with D tentatively TRBD1 or TRBD2 (5 bases each). The CDR3 has 15 residues. Looked up from germline, CDR1 is KGHSH and CDR2 is LQKENI. The ends were cut back, 3 bases at V and 9 bases at J, with 20 bases in the middle. The CDR3: CASSPPGTEERPQYF. The CDR3, as DNA: TGTGCCAGCTCACCTCCCGGGACGGAGGAGAGACCCCAGTACTTC.

This rearrangement joins TRBV5-6 to TRBJ2-7; perhaps TRBD1 as D (6 bases). Germline V CDR1 and CDR2: SGHDT, YYEEEE. CDR3 size: 16 residues. With 3 bases removed from V and 4 bases from J, the gap between germline ends came to 20 bases. CDR3 DNA sequence: TGTGCCAGCAGCTGCCCCCGGGACACCCTCTATTACGAGCAGTACTTC. Residues: CASSCPRDTLYYEQYF.

The rearrangement joins TRBV18 to TRBJ1-4; weak D call: TRBD1 (6 bases). Per the germline V gene, CDR1 is KGHSH and CDR2 is LQKENI. The CDR3 length is 14 residues. V was trimmed by 6 bases and J by 5 bases, leaving 13 bases between them. Here the CDR3 DNA reads TGTGCCAGCTCGCGACGAGACAGGAATGAAAAACTGTTTTTT. It translates to CASSRRDRNEKLFF.

The V gene is TRBV4-1, the J gene TRBJ2-3; TRBD1 matches 7 bases. The germline V gene has CDR1 MGHRA and CDR2 YSYEKL. The CDR3 length is 18 residues. The ends lost 3 bases at V and 2 bases at J; junction bases unmatched: 14. CDR3 nucleotides: TGCGCCAGCAGCCACCGTCCCGGGACAGAAGATGTCACAGATACGCAGTATTTT. Protein: CASSHRPGTEDVTDTQYF.

This clone qualifies as large. V gene TRBV29-1 combines with J gene TRBJ2-2; D possibly corresponds to TRBD1 (5 bases). CDR3 length: 13 residues. V shed 7 bases and J shed 3 bases, with 12 bases lying between them. Per the germline V gene, CDR1 is SQVTM and CDR2 is ANQGSEA. CDR3: CSDTLRDTGELFF. CDR3 in DNA: TGCAGCGACACCCTCAGGGACACCGGGGAGCTGTTTTTT.

CDR3 protein: CAISGTDSYNEQFF. CDR3 bases: TGTGCCATCAGCGGGACAGACTCCTACAATGAGCAGTTCTTC. The rearrangement links TRBV10-3 to TRBJ2-1, with TRBD1 matching 7 bases. The germline gives CDR1 ENHRY, CDR2 SYGVKD. The trim removed 6 bases at V and 0 bases at J, leaving 2 bases unmatched. The CDR3 runs 14 residues.

The rearrangement uses TRBV19 and TRBJ2-2; D call uncertain. The CDR3 runs 13 residues. The germline V gene has CDR1 LNHDA and CDR2 SQIVND (reference sequence). V shed 6 bases and J shed 7 bases, with 12 bases lying between them. CDR3 loop: CASRGTLNGELFF. The DNA of the CDR3 is TGTGCCAGTAGGGGCACCTTAAACGGGGAGCTGTTTTTT. The full variable domain, completed using reference TRBV19 and TRBJ2-2, is DGGITQSPKYLFRKEGQNVTLSCEQNLNHDAMYWYRQDPGQGLRLIYYSQIVNDFQKGDIAEGYSVSREKKESFPLTVTSAQKNPTAFYLCASRGTLNGELFFGEGSRLTVL.

V usage is TRBV7-6 and J usage is TRBJ1-1; 11 positions agree with TRBD1. Germline CDR1 SGHVS, CDR2 FNYEAQ. The length of the CDR3 is 15 residues. V lost 4 bases and J lost 1; bases outside the gene matches: 2. In DNA, the CDR3 is TGTGCCAGCAGCTGGGGACAGGGGGGGAACACTGAAGCTTTCTTT. Amino acids: CASSWGQGGNTEAFF.

This sequence joins TRBV5-1 and TRBJ1-1, with 7 bases aligning to TRBD1. V lost 0 bases to trimming and J lost 4 bases; unmatched junction nucleotides: 3. This CDR3 spans 14 amino acids. Germline-derived CDR1 and CDR2 are SGHRS and YFSETQ. Here the CDR3 reads CASSLEQGFTEAFF. CDR3 in DNA: TGCGCCAGCAGCTTGGAACAGGGGTTCACTGAAGCTTTCTTT.

The chain recombines TRBV7-6 with TRBJ2-1; a possible D gene is TRBD1 (6 bases). V lost 5 bases to trimming and J lost 0 bases, with 14 bases between them. Germline V CDR1 and CDR2: SGHVS, FNYEAQ. This CDR3 is 16 amino acids long. CDR3: CASSPIRGRSYNEQFF. CDR3 in DNA: TGTGCCAGCAGCCCGATCAGGGGCCGCTCCTACAATGAGCAGTTCTTC.

J is TRBJ2-2 and V is TRBV4-3; no definite D call. CDR3 length equals 12 residues. Germline V gene sequence: CDR1 LGHNA, CDR2 YSLEER. The V gene lost 1 base and the J gene lost 7 bases, with 4 bases spanning the gap. The CDR3 here is CASSQAFGELFF. The CDR3 region has the DNA TGCGCCAGCAGCCAAGCGTTCGGGGAGCTGTTTTTT.